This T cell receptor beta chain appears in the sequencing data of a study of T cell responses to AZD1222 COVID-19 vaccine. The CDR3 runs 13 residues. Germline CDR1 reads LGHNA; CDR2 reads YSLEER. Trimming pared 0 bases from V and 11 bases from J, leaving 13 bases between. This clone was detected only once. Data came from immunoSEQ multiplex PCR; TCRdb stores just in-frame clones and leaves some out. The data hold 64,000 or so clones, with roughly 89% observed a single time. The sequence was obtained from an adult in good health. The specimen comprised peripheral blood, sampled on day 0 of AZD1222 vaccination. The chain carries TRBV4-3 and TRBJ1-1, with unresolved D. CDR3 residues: CASSQETAGGAFF. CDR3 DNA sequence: TGCGCCAGCAGCCAAGAAACCGCGGGTGGGGCTTTCTTT.